The source of this T cell receptor beta chain is a study of CD8+CD57+ T cells in acquired aplastic anemia. Genomic DNA, the template, was used for profiling of the TCR beta VDJ and CDR3. TCRdb independently ran MiXCR on the reads; one entry per CDR3 protein. The table has some 190,000 distinct CDR3 sequences, roughly 56% seen once. The germline gives CDR1 SQVTM, CDR2 ANQGSEA. The CDR3 loop spans 14 amino acids. V was pared by 1 base and J by 1 base, with 11 bases between. Input material: sorted CD4+, CD8+, or CD8+CD57+ T cells (not recorded which) from PBMCs. The chain carries TRBV29-1 and TRBJ2-7, with a possible D match to TRBD1 (6 bases). This TCR derives from a human donor in good health, serving as a control. The CDR3 loop reads CSVEVQGRSYEQYF. The CDR3, as DNA: TGCAGCGTTGAAGTACAGGGACGATCCTACGAGCAGTACTTC.